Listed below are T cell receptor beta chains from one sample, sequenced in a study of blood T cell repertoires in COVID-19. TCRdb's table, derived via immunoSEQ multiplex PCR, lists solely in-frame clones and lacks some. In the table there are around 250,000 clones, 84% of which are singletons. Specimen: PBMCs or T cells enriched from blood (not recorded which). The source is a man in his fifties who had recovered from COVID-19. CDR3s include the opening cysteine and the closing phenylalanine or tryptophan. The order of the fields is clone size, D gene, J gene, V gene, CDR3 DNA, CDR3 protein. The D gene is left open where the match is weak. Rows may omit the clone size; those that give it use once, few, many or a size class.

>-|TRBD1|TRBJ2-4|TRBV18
TGTGCCAGCTCACCGACAGGGGTGAGGGCCAAAAACATTCAGTACTTC
CASSPTGVRAKNIQYF
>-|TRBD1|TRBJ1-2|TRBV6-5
TGTGCCAGCAGGCGAGACAGGGTCTGGGGCTACACCTTC
CASRRDRVWGYTF
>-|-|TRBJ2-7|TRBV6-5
TGTGCCAGCAGGTCACCGGGACAGACTAGGAACTTC
CASRSPGQTRNF
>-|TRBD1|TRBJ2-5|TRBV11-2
TGTGCCAGCAGTAGAGGACAGGGGGAGACCCAGTACTTC
CASSRGQGETQYF
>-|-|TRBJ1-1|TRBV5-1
TGCGCCAGCAGCTTGGAGTCAGGGAACACTGAAGCTTTCTTT
CASSLESGNTEAFF
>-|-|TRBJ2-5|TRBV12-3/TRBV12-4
TGTGCCAGCAGTTCGACAGAAGAAGAGACCCAGTACTTC
CASSSTEEETQYF
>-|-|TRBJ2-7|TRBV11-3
TGTGCCAGCAGCCTCGACAGGCTGGGCGAGCAGTACTTC
CASSLDRLGEQYF
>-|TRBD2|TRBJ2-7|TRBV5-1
TGCGCCAGCAGTCAAGCGGGGGGGCTCTACGAGCAGTACTTC
CASSQAGGLYEQYF
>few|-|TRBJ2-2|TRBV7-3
TGTGCCAGCAGCCCTCGGGACTACACCGGGGAGCTGTTTTTT
CASSPRDYTGELFF
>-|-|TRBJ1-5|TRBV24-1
TGTGCCACCAGTTCGGACAGAAACAATCAGCCCCAGCATTTT
CATSSDRNNQPQHF
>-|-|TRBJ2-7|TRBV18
TGTGCCAGCTCACCACCTGCGGGAATAACATACGAGCAGTACTTC
CASSPPAGITYEQYF
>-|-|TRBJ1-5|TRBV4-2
TGTGCCAGCAGCCAAGATCTTAGCTCCAATCAGCCCCAGCATTTT
CASSQDLSSNQPQHF
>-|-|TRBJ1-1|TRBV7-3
TGTGCCAGCAGCTACAACGGCGGCACTGAAGCTTTCTTT
CASSYNGGTEAFF
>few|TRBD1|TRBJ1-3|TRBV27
TGTGCCAGCAGTGATCTAGGGGGCGGAAACACCATATATTTT
CASSDLGGGNTIYF
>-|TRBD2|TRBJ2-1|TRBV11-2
TGTGCCAGCAGCCCTCCTGGGCGGGGGGGATACAATGAGCAGTTCTTC
CASSPPGRGGYNEQFF
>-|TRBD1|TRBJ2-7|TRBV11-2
TGTGCCAGCAGCTTACTGACAGGGATTGAGCAGTACTTC
CASSLLTGIEQYF
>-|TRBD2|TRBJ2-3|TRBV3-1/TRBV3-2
TGTGCCAGCAGCCATGAGGTCTCCCGGGGGGGGGCAGATACGCAGTATTTT
CASSHEVSRGGADTQYF
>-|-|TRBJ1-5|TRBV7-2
TGTGCCAGCAGCTGGGGCCTCTTACAGCCCCAGCATTTT
CASSWGLLQPQHF
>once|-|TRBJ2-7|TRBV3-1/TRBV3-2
TGTGCCAGCAGCCAGGCGGACTCCTACGAGCAGTACTTC
CASSQADSYEQYF
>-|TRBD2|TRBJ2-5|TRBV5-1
TGCGCCAGCAGCGGGGGACTAGCGTCCCAAGAGACCCAGTACTTC
CASSGGLASQETQYF
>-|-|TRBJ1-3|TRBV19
TGTGCCAGTAGTATCAGGGTCGCTGGAAACACCATATATTTT
CASSIRVAGNTIYF
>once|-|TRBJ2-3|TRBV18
TGTGCCAGCTCACCAGTCAACACAGATACGCAGTATTTT
CASSPVNTDTQYF
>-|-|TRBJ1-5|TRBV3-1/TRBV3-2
TGTGCCAGCAGCCCAGGCGGGGATAATCAGCCCCAGCATTTT
CASSPGGDNQPQHF
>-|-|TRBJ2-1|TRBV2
TGTGCCAGCAGTGCCCTTAATGAGCAGTTCTTC
CASSALNEQFF
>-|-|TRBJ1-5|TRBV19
TGTGCCAGTACCCCCTCCCGGGACACCCCCCAGCATTTT
CASTPSRDTPQHF
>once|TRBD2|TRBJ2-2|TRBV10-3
TGTGCCACACTAGCGGGGCTAATCACCGGGGAGCTGTTTTTT
CATLAGLITGELFF
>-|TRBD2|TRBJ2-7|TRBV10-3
TGTGCCATCAGTGAGTCTTCGGGAGGGGGCTACGAGCAGTACTTC
CAISESSGGGYEQYF
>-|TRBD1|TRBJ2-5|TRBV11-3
TGTGCTAGCAAGGGACAGGGGTTACAAGAGACCCAGTACTTC
CASKGQGLQETQYF
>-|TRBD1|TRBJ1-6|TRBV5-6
TGTGCCAGCAGCCAGATGGACAGGGGGGGGAATTCACCCCTCCACTTT
CASSQMDRGGNSPLHF
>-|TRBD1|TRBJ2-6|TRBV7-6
TGTGCCAGCAGCTTAGCTGCCGGGACAGGCTTCTCTGGGGCCAACGTCCTGACTTTC
CASSLAAGTGFSGANVLTF
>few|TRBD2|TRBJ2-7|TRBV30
TGTGCCTGGAGACGGCAGCGGGGGCCACGGGGCTCCTACGAGCAGTACTTC
CAWRRQRGPRGSYEQYF
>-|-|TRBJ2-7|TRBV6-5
TGTGCCAGCACTATAGTCGCCTACGAGCAGTACTTC
CASTIVAYEQYF